The 27 T cell receptor beta chains given below trace back to one sample, sequenced in a study of T cell changes during pregnancy in multiple sclerosis. Here immunoSEQ multiplex PCR was the method, and the copy in TCRdb shows in-frame clones only, minus some. The profile shows 50,000 to 60,000 clones, 90% of them singletons. The material sequenced was CD4+ T cells from peripheral blood mononuclear cells, taken in the first trimester of pregnancy. Receptor source: a female donor with multiple sclerosis, enrolled in a pregnancy study.

This chain connects TRBV19 to TRBJ2-7; D may be TRBD1 (5 bases). Germline V gene data show CDR1 as LNHDA and CDR2 as SQIVND (reference sequence). The CDR3 sequence is 13 residues long. V lost 8 bases, J lost 0 bases, and 11 bases lay in between. This CDR3 reads CASSRQSSYEQYF. CDR3 sequence (DNA): TGTGCCAGTTCTAGACAGTCCTCCTACGAGCAGTACTTC.

This clone was recorded many times. V gene TRBV7-6 combines with J gene TRBJ1-4, with 8 bases matching TRBD1. V dropped 4 bases and J dropped 8; count of bases not matched to a gene: 12. CDR1 and CDR2 from the germline V gene are SGHVS and FNYEAQ. The CDR3 is 16 amino acids. The CDR3 DNA follows: TGTGCCAGCAGCTCCGGACAGGGAGGGATTTTGGAAAAACTGTTTTTT. This sequence encodes CASSSGQGGILEKLFF.

The rearrangement joins TRBV7-9 to TRBJ1-1; TRBD1 matches at 7 bases. Losses at the gene ends were 2 bases for V and 1 base for J; bases not matched to a gene: 13. CDR3 length: 18 amino acids. Per germline, CDR1 SEHNR and CDR2 FQNEAQ (reference sequence). As DNA, the CDR3 is TGTGCCAGCAGCTTACTACTACAGGGGCGATCACCGAACACTGAAGCTTTCTTT. Protein sequence: CASSLLLQGRSPNTEAFF.

CDR3 sequence reads: CASTIASGRTDTQYF. In DNA form, the CDR3 reads TGTGCCAGCACAATCGCTAGCGGCCGCACAGATACGCAGTATTTT. This chain uses TRBV11-2 with TRBJ2-3; TRBD2 agrees at 7 bases. The CDR3 sequence is 15 residues long. Trimming took 7 bases from V and 1 from J; bases not matched to a gene: 8. Germline V gene sequence: CDR1 SGHAT, CDR2 FQNNGV.

This clone occurred once. V is TRBV7-9 and J is TRBJ2-5, with D possibly matching TRBD2 (6 bases). Germline CDR1 and CDR2: SEHNR and FQNEAQ (reference sequence). The CDR3 totals 15 residues. V was cut by 5 bases and J by 4 bases, with 17 bases left in between. The CDR3 coding sequence is TGTGCCAGCAGCAGACGTGAGGACTACCGAGAGACCCAGTACTTC. Amino acid sequence: CASSRREDYRETQYF.

The chain recombines TRBV4-1 with TRBJ2-5; D is undetermined. The V and J ends lost 0 bases and 1 base respectively, with 9 bases between them. Germline CDR1 is MGHRA and CDR2 is YSYEKL. The CDR3 runs 15 residues. CDR3 residues: CASSQDRMTQETQYF. The CDR3 region has the DNA TGCGCCAGCAGCCAAGACAGGATGACCCAAGAGACCCAGTACTTC.

This chain uses TRBV5-1 with TRBJ2-1, with 8 bases aligning to TRBD2. This CDR3 has 20 amino acids. Germline CDR1 is SGHRS and CDR2 is YFSETQ. Trimming cost V 0 bases and J 5 bases; bases outside gene matches: 19. CDR3 amino acids: CASSLAWLAGPNRANNEQFF. CDR3 nucleotide sequence: TGCGCCAGCAGCTTGGCCTGGCTAGCGGGCCCGAACAGGGCAAACAATGAGCAGTTCTTC.

The V call is TRBV15, the J call TRBJ1-6, with D unresolved. Looked up from germline, CDR1 is LNHNV and CDR2 is YYDKDF (reference sequence). CDR3 length: 16 amino acids. Trimming removed 0 bases at V and 0 bases at J, with 6 bases between. The CDR3 DNA sequence: TGTGCCACCAGCAGAGAGGTTAGCTCCTATAATTCACCCCTCCACTTT. Translation gives CATSREVSSYNSPLHF.

A note on this clone: No DNA is shown, since the ends of the CDR3 on it are uncertain; the CDR3 is the one TCRdb lists. The genes are TRBV21-1 and TRBJ1-6; the table's D gene call, TRBD1, was not cross checked with the DNA. TRBV21-1 is a documented pseudogene. The CDR3 spans 20 amino acids, including both terminal residues. Here the CDR3 reads CASSSQVGQGIIVGGSPLHF.

This chain connects TRBV19 to TRBJ2-3; 9 nucleotides match TRBD1. Per the germline V gene, CDR1 is LNHDA and CDR2 is SQIVND (reference sequence). The junction had 6 bases not matched to a gene; V was cut back by 6 bases and J by 2 bases. The CDR3 runs 15 residues. The CDR3 DNA reads TGTGCCAGTAGCCCGGACAGGGGTTACACAGATACGCAGTATTTT. Translating gives CASSPDRGYTDTQYF.

This clone has just a few counts. The chain joins TRBV15 to TRBJ1-2, with 8 positions matching TRBD1. Trimming at V came to 6 bases and at J to 1 base, leaving 7 bases not matched to a gene. The CDR3 has 15 amino acids. Germline values: CDR1 LNHNV, CDR2 YYDKDF (reference sequence). CDR3 protein: CATRLLDRGNYGYTF. In nucleotides, the CDR3 is TGTGCCACCAGGTTGTTAGACAGGGGTAACTATGGCTACACCTTC.

The chain is built from TRBV6-1 and TRBJ2-5; 11 bases are shared with TRBD2. J was trimmed by 2 bases and V by 0 bases; bases with no gene match: 2. CDR3 length: 16 residues. Germline CDR1 and CDR2: MNHNS and SASEGT. CDR3 nucleotides: TGTGCCAGCAGTGAAGCAGTAGCGGGGGGGCAAGAGACCCAGTACTTC. Translating it yields CASSEAVAGGQETQYF.

The V and J genes are TRBV5-6 and TRBJ1-2; 7 nucleotides agree with TRBD1. This CDR3 spans 15 amino acids. The germline V gene encodes CDR1 SGHDT and CDR2 YYEEEE. J was trimmed by 4 bases and V by 1 base; bases with no gene match: 7. CDR3 nucleotides: TGTGCCAGCAGCTTGAGCCCCGGACAGGTCTATGGCTACACCTTC. Amino acid sequence: CASSLSPGQVYGYTF.

This rearrangement joins TRBV10-3 to TRBJ2-7, with 7 bases fitting TRBD2. In germline, CDR1 is ENHRY, CDR2 SYGVKD. Trimming took 2 bases from V and 0 from J; bases not matched to a gene: 4. The CDR3 has 15 amino acids. Here the CDR3 reads CAISERGGSSYEQYF. CDR3 sequence (DNA): TGTGCCATCAGTGAGCGTGGCGGGAGCTCCTACGAGCAGTACTTC.

The chain recombines TRBV6-5 with TRBJ1-1; TRBD1 agrees at 9 bases. The V gene end was trimmed by 6 bases and the J gene end by 4 bases; junction bases not matched to a gene: 9. This CDR3 spans 15 amino acids. Germline V lookup: CDR1 MNHEY, CDR2 SVGAGI. The CDR3 protein is CASSYIQGAATEAFF. The DNA of the CDR3 is TGTGCCAGCAGCTATATACAGGGGGCGGCCACTGAAGCTTTCTTT.

V and J are TRBV28 and TRBJ2-7; 14 bases fit TRBD2. V lost 5 bases to trimming and J lost 9 bases; unmatched junction nucleotides: 3. There are 13 residues in the CDR3. The V gene's germline CDR1 is MDHEN and CDR2 SYDVKM. CDR3 in amino acids: CASSIGLAGGQYF. Here the CDR3 DNA reads TGTGCCAGCAGTATAGGACTAGCGGGAGGGCAGTACTTC.

For the CDR3, the DNA is TGTGCCAGCAGCCGAAGCGGGGGAGGCACAGATACGCAGTATTTT. Encoded protein: CASSRSGGGTDTQYF. The V and J genes are TRBV7-9 and TRBJ2-3, with TRBD2 matching over 8 bases. CDR3 length: 15 residues. Germline V gives CDR1 SEHNR, CDR2 FQNEAQ (reference sequence). J gave up 1 base and V 5 bases, and 5 bases lay outside the gene matches.

V and J are TRBV18 and TRBJ2-7; possibly TRBD2 for D (6 bases). V was clipped by 5 bases and J by 3 bases, with 17 bases between them. CDR1 and CDR2 (germline): KGHSH, LQKENI. The CDR3 consists of 15 residues. The CDR3 region has the DNA TGTGCCAGCTCAGCCCTCGAGCGGGCCTACTACGAGCAGTACTTC. Translating gives CASSALERAYYEQYF.

V and J are TRBV11-3 and TRBJ1-2; possibly TRBD1 for D (5 bases). V lost 5 bases and J lost 0, with 13 bases in between. CDR3 length equals 15 residues. Germline lookup yields CDR1 SGHNT and CDR2 YENEEA. The CDR3 spells CASSPDGASNYGYTF. The CDR3 DNA sequence: TGTGCCAGCAGCCCCGATGGGGCTTCTAACTATGGCTACACCTTC.

This chain links TRBV18 with TRBJ2-3; no reliable D call. There are 12 residues in the CDR3. V was trimmed by 3 bases and J by 2 bases, leaving 3 bases between them. Looked up from germline, CDR1 is KGHSH and CDR2 is LQKENI. The CDR3 is CASSPVTDTQYF. Written as DNA, the CDR3 is TGTGCCAGCTCACCCGTCACAGATACGCAGTATTTT.

The chain couples TRBV28 to TRBJ1-4; tentatively, D is TRBD1 (5 bases). The CDR3 contains 13 residues. V was trimmed by 9 bases and J by 4 bases, leaving 12 bases between them. CDR1 MDHEN and CDR2 SYDVKM come from the germline V gene. The CDR3 sequence: CASTEQVNEKLFF. CDR3 in DNA: TGTGCCAGTACAGAACAGGTTAATGAAAAACTGTTTTTT.

In nucleotides, the CDR3 is TGCGCCAGCAGCCAAGTCAAGGCAGGGTACACTGAAGCTTTCTTT. It encodes CASSQVKAGYTEAFF. The rearrangement links TRBV4-1 to TRBJ1-1, with D possibly being TRBD1 (5 bases). Germline V gene lookup returns CDR1 MGHRA and CDR2 YSYEKL. The CDR3 spans 15 residues. V shed 1 base and J shed 3 bases, with 12 bases lying between them.

The chain couples TRBV19 to TRBJ1-5, with a weak D call TRBD1 (6 bases). Germline assignment: CDR1 LNHDA and CDR2 SQIVND (reference sequence). The V and J ends lost 5 bases and 5 bases respectively, with 13 bases between them. This CDR3 region has 14 residues. Here the CDR3 DNA reads TGTGCCAGTAGTCCATGGGGACAATATCAGCCCCAGCATTTT. Translating gives CASSPWGQYQPQHF.

This clone is large. The CDR3 region has the DNA TGCGCCAGCAGCCCCGGGACAGGACCCTACAATGAGCAGTTCTTC. Its protein is CASSPGTGPYNEQFF. The rearrangement links TRBV5-1 to TRBJ2-1; TRBD1 agrees at 8 bases. V shed 4 bases, J shed 2 bases, and the junction held 5 bases outside the gene matches. Per the germline V gene, CDR1 is SGHRS and CDR2 is YFSETQ. The CDR3 spans 15 residues.

The gene calls are TRBV7-9 and TRBJ1-2; maybe TRBD1 (6 bases). Germline V CDR1 and CDR2: SEHNR, FQNEAQ (reference sequence). Between the trimmed V and J ends, which lost 4 bases and 8 bases, there was a span of 14 bases. This CDR3 has 13 amino acids. This CDR3 reads CASSSQGSGGYTF. The CDR3, as DNA: TGTGCCAGCAGCTCACAGGGTAGTGGCGGCTACACCTTC. The full variable domain, completed using reference TRBV7-9 and TRBJ1-2, is DTGVSQNPRHKITKRGQNVTFRCDPISEHNRLYWYRQTLGQGPEFLTYFQNEAQLEKSRLLSDRFSAERPKGSFSTLEIQRTEQGDSAMYLCASSSQGSGGYTFGSGTRLTVV.

This chain joins TRBV6-1 and TRBJ1-6; D perhaps matches TRBD1 (5 bases). Trimming took 4 bases from V and 6 from J, leaving 16 bases between them. CDR1 and CDR2 (germline): MNHNS, SASEGT. The CDR3 consists of 16 residues. The CDR3 loop reads CASSATLRGSNSPLHF. The CDR3 nucleotides read TGTGCCAGCAGTGCTACCCTAAGGGGAAGTAATTCACCCCTCCACTTT.

V usage is TRBV6-1 and J usage is TRBJ2-1, with D unclear. Trimming shortened V by 6 bases and J by 4 bases, and 10 bases separated the two germline ends. Germline CDR1 and CDR2: MNHNS and SASEGT. The CDR3 spans 13 residues. The CDR3 protein is CASSIAKYNEQFF. CDR3 nucleotide sequence: TGTGCCAGCAGCATAGCAAAATACAATGAGCAGTTCTTC.